This entry lists 24 T cell receptor beta chains sequenced from one sample in a study of CD8 T cells in Susac syndrome. After extraction with the RNeasy kit, about 0.45 to 1 ug of the RNA was reverse transcribed using random hexamers. From the immunoSEQ multiplex PCR reads, TCRdb called clonotypes with MiXCR, one entry per CDR3 protein. Of more than 85,000 distinct CDR3 sequences listed, 96% are singletons. Sequencing was carried out using CD4+ T cells from PBMCs. The origin of the receptors is a human donor in good health.

V usage is TRBV15 and J usage is TRBJ2-3; the D gene could be TRBD1 or TRBD2 (5 bases each). V lost 3 bases, J lost 5 bases, and 12 bases lay in between. Germline assignment: CDR1 LNHNV and CDR2 YYDKDF (reference sequence). CDR3 length equals 14 residues. This CDR3 reads CATSRRAGIDTQYF. The CDR3 DNA follows: TGTGCCACCAGCAGGCGGGCAGGGATAGATACGCAGTATTTT.

The chain uses TRBV19 and TRBJ1-5; the match to TRBD1 covers 7 bases. The V gene end was trimmed by 10 bases and the J gene end by 4 bases; junction bases not matched to a gene: 16. Per the germline V gene, CDR1 is LNHDA and CDR2 is SQIVND (reference sequence). The length of the CDR3 is 16 residues. In DNA, the CDR3 is TGTGCCACCGCAGCTCCGGGGAGGGGGCCGAATCAGCCCCAGCATTTT. It codes for CATAAPGRGPNQPQHF.

The V call is TRBV7-8, the J call TRBJ2-3, with D unresolved. Germline V gene lookup returns CDR1 SGHVS and CDR2 FQNEAQ. This CDR3 is built from 11 residues. V was clipped by 3 bases and J by 7 bases, with 5 bases between them. The CDR3 coding sequence is TGTGCCAGCAGCTTCGACCATACGCAGTATTTT. It specifies CASSFDHTQYF.

The chain joins TRBV20-1 to TRBJ1-2; a possible D gene is TRBD1 (5 bases). Looked up from germline, CDR1 is DFQATT and CDR2 is SNEGSKA (reference sequence). Trimming shortened V by 3 bases and J by 4 bases, and 15 bases separated the two germline ends. The CDR3 spans 14 residues. CDR3 in DNA: TGCAGTGCTAGTAACAGGCCCGAGGGCTATGGCTACACCTTC. It yields the protein CSASNRPEGYGYTF.

The rearrangement links TRBV29-1 to TRBJ2-1; D may be TRBD1 or TRBD2 (6 bases each). This CDR3 comprises 12 residues. From germline, CDR1 is SQVTM and CDR2 ANQGSEA. V lost 6 bases and J 6 bases, leaving 12 bases between the germline ends. CDR3 residues: CSVLQGGNEQFF. CDR3 DNA sequence: TGCAGCGTCCTACAGGGAGGCAATGAGCAGTTCTTC.

Only one count was recorded for this clonotype. This chain links TRBV5-1 with TRBJ2-5; the D is unclear. Germline-derived CDR1 and CDR2 are SGHRS and YFSETQ. V was shortened by 0 bases and J by 0 bases, with 3 bases between the two germline ends. This CDR3 contains 13 residues. This CDR3 is CASSLVYQETQYF. The CDR3 coding sequence is TGCGCCAGCAGCTTGGTATACCAAGAGACCCAGTACTTC. Looking up the rest from reference TRBV5-1 and TRBJ2-5 gives the full variable domain: KAGVTQTPRYLIKTRGQQVTLSCSPISGHRSVSWYQQTPGQGLQFLFEYFSETQRNKGNFPGRFSGRQFSNSRSEMNVSTLELGDSALYLCASSLVYQETQYFGPGTRLLVL.

CDR3 in DNA: TGTGCCAGCAGTTCGGGACTAGCGGGAGTGGAGACCCAGTACTTC. Protein: CASSSGLAGVETQYF. The chain links TRBV6-2 or TRBV6-3 to TRBJ2-5; 14 bases map to TRBD2. CDR3 length equals 15 residues. V dropped 4 bases and J dropped 5; count of bases not matched to a gene: 3. Per germline, CDR1 MNHEY and CDR2 SVGEGT.

This chain connects TRBV3-1 to TRBJ2-7; D is ambiguous. Between the trimmed V and J ends, which lost 1 base and 1 base, there was a span of 5 bases. There are 13 residues in the CDR3. Germline CDR1 is LGHDT and CDR2 is YNNKEL (reference sequence). CDR3 protein: CASSQVRSYEQYF. The CDR3 bases are TGTGCCAGCAGCCAAGTTCGGTCCTACGAGCAGTACTTC.

V and J are TRBV3-1 and TRBJ1-1; 7 nucleotides agree with TRBD1. Germline assignment: CDR1 LGHDT and CDR2 YNNKEL (reference sequence). The CDR3 contains 11 residues. The V segment lost 6 bases and the J segment 7 bases; nucleotides outside the gene matches: 2. The CDR3 loop is CASSRTGEAFF. For the CDR3, the DNA is TGTGCCAGCAGTCGGACAGGTGAAGCTTTCTTT.

V is TRBV29-1 and J is TRBJ1-2; a weak D match, TRBD1 (5 bases). The CDR3 length is 14 residues. Germline CDR1 and CDR2: SQVTM and ANQGSEA. Trimming took off 0 bases at V and 8 bases at J, with 16 bases between the two ends. The CDR3 region has the DNA TGCAGCGTTGAAGATTTTGCAGGGAAAGGCGGCTACACCTTC. It translates to CSVEDFAGKGGYTF.

This rearrangement joins TRBV7-2 to TRBJ1-6; D remains ambiguous. The CDR3 spans 14 residues. Trimming stripped 1 base from V and 6 bases from J, with 7 bases between. The germline CDR1 and CDR2 sequences are SGHTA and FQGNSA. This CDR3 is CASSLGPANSPLHF. The CDR3 region has the DNA TGTGCCAGCAGCTTAGGACCGGCTAATTCACCCCTCCACTTT.

V is TRBV7-2 and J is TRBJ2-5; TRBD2 agrees at 14 bases. With V trimmed by 1 base and J by 4 bases, 5 bases remained unmatched. The germline V gene has CDR1 SGHTA and CDR2 FQGNSA. The CDR3 runs 17 residues. The CDR3 DNA reads TGTGCCAGCAGCTTAGGGGGACTAGCGGGAGTGGGAGAGACCCAGTACTTC. Protein sequence: CASSLGGLAGVGETQYF. Looking up the rest from reference TRBV7-2 and TRBJ2-5 gives the full variable domain: GAGVSQSPSNKVTEKGKDVELRCDPISGHTALYWYRQSLGQGLEFLIYFQGNSAPDKSGLPSDRFSAERTGGSVSTLTIQRTQQEDSAVYLCASSLGGLAGVGETQYFGPGTRLLVL.

The chain is built from TRBV18 and TRBJ2-5; TRBD1 matches 8 bases. The length of the CDR3 is 15 residues. V trimming: 8 bases; J trimming: 1 base; junction bases outside the gene matches: 9. Germline V gene sequence: CDR1 KGHSH, CDR2 LQKENI. CDR3 DNA: TGTGCCAGCGGGAGGACAGGGTCACCCCAAGAGACCCAGTACTTC. This encodes CASGRTGSPQETQYF.

V gene TRBV5-4 combines with J gene TRBJ2-3; no reliable D call. Trimming removed 6 bases from V and 0 bases from J, with 11 bases in between. Germline CDR1 is SGHNT and CDR2 is YYREEE (reference sequence). This CDR3 is built from 14 residues. DNA of the CDR3: TGTGCCAGCACCCCCTCCACTAGCACAGATACGCAGTATTTT. This encodes CASTPSTSTDTQYF.

The chain uses TRBV9 and TRBJ2-1; TRBD1 agrees at 8 bases. Germline CDR1 SGDLS, CDR2 YYNGEE. J was trimmed by 7 bases and V by 0 bases; bases with no gene match: 12. The CDR3 extends over 17 amino acids. CDR3 coding DNA: TGTGCCAGCAGCGTAGAAGACAGGGGCGGGCGAAAAAATGAGCAGTTCTTC. Its protein product is CASSVEDRGGRKNEQFF.

The V gene is TRBV2, the J gene TRBJ2-5; perhaps TRBD1 as D (6 bases). The CDR3 has 13 amino acids. CDR1 is SNHLY, CDR2 FYNNEI, per germline. V was clipped by 8 bases and J by 0 bases, with 10 bases between them. The CDR3, as DNA: TGTGCCAGCTTCAGGGGACACCAAGAGACCCAGTACTTC. It yields the protein CASFRGHQETQYF.

V usage is TRBV7-9 and J usage is TRBJ2-2, with D unclear. V was shortened by 1 base and J by 8 bases, with 8 bases between the two germline ends. In germline, CDR1 is SEHNR, CDR2 FQNEAQ (reference sequence). This CDR3 contains 13 residues. The CDR3 sequence is CASSLVELGELFF. The CDR3 DNA reads TGTGCCAGCAGCTTAGTGGAGCTGGGGGAGCTGTTTTTT.

V is TRBV28 and J is TRBJ2-7; 9 bases fit TRBD1. V was clipped by 7 bases and J by 6 bases; unmatched bases: 10. The CDR3 is 14 residues long. Germline CDR1 is MDHEN and CDR2 is SYDVKM. The CDR3 sequence is CASKGTGTGPEQYF. In DNA form, the CDR3 reads TGTGCCAGCAAGGGCACCGGGACAGGGCCCGAGCAGTACTTC.

This clonotype was seen just once. The CDR3 reads CASSLDGGMNTEAFF. The CDR3 DNA sequence: TGTGCCAGCAGCTTGGACGGCGGAATGAACACTGAAGCTTTCTTT. The chain joins TRBV5-6 to TRBJ1-1; D gene uncertain. The CDR3 sequence is 15 residues long. V lost 0 bases and J 0 bases, leaving 9 bases between the germline ends. Germline V gene lookup returns CDR1 SGHDT and CDR2 YYEEEE. Full variable domain (outside the CDR3, taken from reference TRBV5-6 and TRBJ1-1): DAGVTQSPTHLIKTRGQQVTLRCSPKSGHDTVSWYQQALGQGPQFIFQYYEEEERQRGNFPDRFSGHQFPNYSSELNVNALLLGDSALYLCASSLDGGMNTEAFFGQGTRLTVV.

The chain couples TRBV3-1 to TRBJ2-6; tentatively, D is TRBD2 (5 bases). Germline CDR1 is LGHDT and CDR2 is YNNKEL (reference sequence). The V and J ends lost 8 bases and 2 bases respectively, with 10 bases between them. The CDR3 has 14 residues. CDR3 DNA: TGTGCCAGCGGACCCGGGGCTGGGGCCAACGTCCTGACTTTC. Its protein product is CASGPGAGANVLTF.

The chain carries TRBV20-1 and TRBJ2-7; 7 bases match TRBD1. CDR1 is DFQATT and CDR2 is SNEGSKA in the germline V gene (reference sequence). There are 14 residues in the CDR3. Trimming removed 6 bases from V and 2 bases from J; junction bases left unmatched: 10. The CDR3 is CSAQAGQATYEQYF. As DNA, the CDR3 is TGCAGTGCACAAGCCGGACAGGCAACCTACGAGCAGTACTTC.

The chain is built from TRBV29-1 and TRBJ1-1, with D tentatively TRBD1 (5 bases). Germline V gives CDR1 SQVTM, CDR2 ANQGSEA. The CDR3 covers 13 residues. Trimming pared 8 bases from V and 4 bases from J, leaving 17 bases between. This CDR3 reads CSFASNQGTEAFF. Written as DNA, the CDR3 is TGCAGCTTTGCATCGAATCAGGGCACTGAAGCTTTCTTT.

V is TRBV20-1 and J is TRBJ2-7; perhaps TRBD1 as D (5 bases). Germline V gene lookup returns CDR1 DFQATT and CDR2 SNEGSKA (reference sequence). The CDR3 is 12 residues long. In DNA form, the CDR3 reads TGCATACCTAAAGGACAAGCCTACGAGCAGTACTTC. Encoded protein: CIPKGQAYEQYF.

This chain joins TRBV7-9 and TRBJ2-2, with D possibly TRBD2 on 5 matching bases. The CDR3 spans 14 residues. Trimming pared 7 bases from V and 4 bases from J, leaving 13 bases between. The germline V gene has CDR1 SEHNR and CDR2 FQNEAQ (reference sequence). CDR3 amino acids: CASKGEGGTGELFF. The CDR3 DNA reads TGTGCCAGCAAGGGAGAGGGTGGCACCGGGGAGCTGTTTTTT.